These 20 T cell receptor beta chains came from one sample sequenced in a study of T cells in severe cutaneous drug reactions. Sequenced patients had Stevens-Johnson syndrome or toxic epidermal necrolysis caused by carbamazepine. TCR subtype-specific primers in iRepertoire multiplex PCR prepared libraries for bulk and single-cell sequencing. From its re-call of the multiplex PCR reads, TCRdb lists each CDR3 protein once, without DNA. The listing contains some 1,200 distinct CDR3 sequences. The specimen sequenced was cells from a skin blister. These receptors all stem from a human donor with Stevens-Johnson syndrome, a severe cutaneous drug reaction.

In terms of frequency, this clonotype is medium-sized. The chain has TRBV7-9 and TRBJ1-1; no DNA is available, so the TRBD1 call from TCRdb remains unchecked. Germline values: CDR1 SEHNR, CDR2 FQNEAQ (reference sequence). This CDR3 comprises 16 residues. CDR3 sequence: CASSLSVGQSNTEAFF.

This clonotype counts as large by frequency. The gene calls are TRBV29-1 and TRBJ2-1; TCRdb designates TRBD1, a call that cannot be tested without DNA. Germline CDR1 is SQVTM and CDR2 is ANQGSEA. CDR3 length equals 13 residues. This CDR3 is CSHSSRTAGEQFF.

This clonotype is medium-sized by frequency. The chain is built from TRBV7-2 and TRBJ1-1; TCRdb picks TRBD1, but there is no DNA to check that call. This CDR3 has 14 residues. Germline V gives CDR1 SGHTA, CDR2 FQGNSA. This CDR3 reads CASSFTGGITEAFF.

This clonotype is classed as medium-sized (0.01 to 0.1%) by frequency. This chain joins TRBV20-1 and TRBJ1-5. The CDR3 is 16 residues long. Germline-derived CDR1 and CDR2 are DFQATT and SNEGSKA (reference sequence). This CDR3 reads CSASSAGLWSNQPQHF.

The chain employs TRBV7-2 and TRBJ2-5; TCRdb proposes TRBD1, but this gene call is untestable without DNA. CDR3 size: 14 residues. Germline loops: CDR1 SGHTA, CDR2 FQGNSA. CDR3 amino acids: CASSLTGGAETQYF.

This clonotype is classed as large by frequency. The chain has TRBV28 and TRBJ1-5; TCRdb proposes TRBD1, but this gene call is untestable without DNA. The length of the CDR3 is 16 residues. Germline V gene lookup returns CDR1 MDHEN and CDR2 SYDVKM. CDR3 in amino acids: CASSIHRIGIDQPQHF. The variable domain in full, with the rest retrieved from reference TRBV28 and TRBJ1-5, is DVKVTQSSRYLVKRTGEKVFLECVQDMDHENMFWYRQDPGLGLRLIYFSYDVKMKEKGDIPEGYSVSREKKERFSLILESASTNQTSMYLCASSIHRIGIDQPQHFGDGTRLSIL.

Considering frequency, this clonotype is medium-sized. The chain recombines TRBV28 with TRBJ2-3; lacking DNA, the TRBD2 call made by TCRdb goes unchecked. This CDR3 comprises 16 residues. Germline CDR1 is MDHEN and CDR2 is SYDVKM. The CDR3 sequence is CASSRPLAGGTDTQYF.

The rearrangement joins TRBV30 to TRBJ1-4; there is no DNA to check the TCRdb D call of TRBD1. The CDR3 has 16 amino acids. Per germline, CDR1 GTSNPN and CDR2 SVGIG (reference sequence). CDR3 in amino acids: CACPQGTYATNEKLFF.

Measured by frequency, this clonotype is medium-sized. The V and J genes are TRBV7-9 and TRBJ1-4; TCRdb names TRBD1, which stays unverified in the absence of DNA. This CDR3 has 14 residues. Germline CDR1 reads SEHNR; CDR2 reads FQNEAQ (reference sequence). This CDR3 is CASILTGVNEKLFF.

This clonotype ranks as medium-sized in terms of frequency. The rearrangement links TRBV29-1 to TRBJ2-3; the D gene TCRdb calls, TRBD1, cannot be checked with no DNA. CDR1 is SQVTM, CDR2 ANQGSEA, per germline. The CDR3 has 15 residues. The CDR3 reads CSVGTGQGATDTQYF.

Measured by frequency, this clonotype is large. J is TRBJ2-7 and V is TRBV10-3; the D gene TCRdb calls, TRBD2, cannot be checked with no DNA. This CDR3 region has 13 residues. Germline V gives CDR1 ENHRY, CDR2 SYGVKD. CDR3 region: CAISPGLAGEQYF.

This clonotype ranks as medium-sized in terms of frequency. The rearrangement links TRBV14 to TRBJ2-3. CDR3 length: 13 residues. The germline gives CDR1 SGHDN, CDR2 FVKESK. This CDR3 reads CASSQEVTNTQYF. Variable domain in full (rest from reference TRBV14 and TRBJ2-3): EAGVTQFPSHSVIEKGQTVTLRCDPISGHDNLYWYRRVMGKEIKFLLHFVKESKQDESGMPNNRFLAERTGGTYSTLKVQPAELEDSGVYFCASSQEVTNTQYFGPGTRLTVL.

By frequency, this clonotype registers medium-sized. CDR3: CASSLNQDSSYEQYF. The chain combines TRBV11-2 with TRBJ2-7. Looked up from germline, CDR1 is SGHAT and CDR2 is FQNNGV. This CDR3 is 15 amino acids long.

This sequence joins TRBV20-1 and TRBJ2-1; TCRdb's D gene call, TRBD1, goes unchecked for lack of DNA. Germline-derived CDR1 and CDR2 are DFQATT and SNEGSKA (reference sequence). The CDR3 extends over 14 amino acids. The CDR3 sequence: CSAREPWTSKEQFF.

By frequency, this clonotype is medium-sized. This chain links TRBV5-4 with TRBJ2-3; the TRBD1 assignment by TCRdb is unverifiable without DNA. The germline V gene has CDR1 SGHNT and CDR2 YYREEE (reference sequence). CDR3 length: 15 amino acids. CDR3 loop: CASSPQGPGTDTQYF.

Its frequency marks this clonotype as medium-sized (0.01 to 0.1%). The V and J genes are TRBV7-2 and TRBJ2-3. Germline V lookup: CDR1 SGHTA, CDR2 FQGNSA. CDR3 length: 14 residues. The CDR3 reads CASSLALTGDTQYF.

Its frequency marks this clonotype as medium-sized. This chain joins TRBV7-2 and TRBJ1-4; TCRdb calls TRBD1, which cannot be checked without DNA. The CDR3 is made up of 13 amino acids. Per the germline V gene, CDR1 is SGHTA and CDR2 is FQGNSA. The CDR3 spells CASSTRQGGKLFF.

This clonotype registers medium-sized (0.01 to 0.1%) by frequency. The rearrangement links TRBV29-1 to TRBJ2-1; the D call from TCRdb, TRBD2, cannot be confirmed without DNA. Germline lookup yields CDR1 SQVTM and CDR2 ANQGSEA. The CDR3 sequence is 13 residues long. The CDR3 loop is CSGGEAIGETQFF.

This clonotype is called large based on its frequency. The chain uses TRBV6-5 and TRBJ2-7; lacking DNA, the TRBD1 call made by TCRdb goes unchecked. CDR1 is MNHEY, CDR2 SVGAGI, per germline. This CDR3 comprises 15 residues. The chain's CDR3 is CASRPDRSRNYEQYF.

According to its frequency, this clonotype is medium-sized. CDR3 residues: CSARSRQQLYQETQYF. The rearrangement uses TRBV20-1 and TRBJ2-5; TCRdb outputs TRBD1, but without DNA this stays unchecked. Per the germline V gene, CDR1 is DFQATT and CDR2 is SNEGSKA (reference sequence). The CDR3 covers 16 residues.